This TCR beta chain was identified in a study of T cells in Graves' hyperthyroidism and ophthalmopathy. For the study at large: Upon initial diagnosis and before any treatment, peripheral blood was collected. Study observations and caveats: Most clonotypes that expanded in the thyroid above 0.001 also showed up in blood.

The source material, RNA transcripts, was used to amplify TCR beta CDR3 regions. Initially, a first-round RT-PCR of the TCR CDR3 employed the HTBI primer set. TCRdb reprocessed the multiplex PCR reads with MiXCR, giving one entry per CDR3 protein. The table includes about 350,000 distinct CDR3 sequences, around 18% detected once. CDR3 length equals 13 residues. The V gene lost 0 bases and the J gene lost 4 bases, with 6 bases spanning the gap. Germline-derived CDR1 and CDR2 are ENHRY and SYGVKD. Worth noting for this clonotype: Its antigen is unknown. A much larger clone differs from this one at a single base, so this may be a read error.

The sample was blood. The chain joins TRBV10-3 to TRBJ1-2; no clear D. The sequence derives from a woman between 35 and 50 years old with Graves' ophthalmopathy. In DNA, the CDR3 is TGTGCCATCAGTGAGTCTAGAGGCTATGGCTACACCTTC. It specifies CAISESRGYGYTF.